Following are 2 T cell receptor beta chains from one sample sequenced in a study of shared clonotypes between healthy human individuals. This table comes from immunoSEQ multiplex PCR, and its TCRdb copy is limited to in-frame clones, with some not included. The sample contains 1,100,000 or so clones, around 82% of which appear only once. Sequenced sample: memory CD4+ T cells from PBMCs. Described subset: CD45RA-negative fraction. These receptors came from a man aged 18-30 years in good health. Some clones in this sample may be carry-over from other donors' samples.

This clone has a single count. V usage is TRBV29-1 and J usage is TRBJ2-1; TRBD1 or TRBD2 may be the D gene (10 bases each). The CDR3 contains 20 residues. V was cut by 5 bases and J by 9 bases, with 38 bases left in between. Germline CDR1 is SQVTM and CDR2 is ANQGSEA. The CDR3: CSVKRGTGASGRATQAEQFF. DNA for the CDR3: TGCAGCGTTAAACGTGGGACAGGGGCCAGCGGGAGGGCTACCCAGGCTGAGCAGTTCTTC.

The chain has TRBV18 and TRBJ2-1; tentative D call: TRBD2 (6 bases). V was trimmed by 2 bases and J by 1 base, leaving 9 bases between them. CDR3 length: 15 amino acids. Germline lookup yields CDR1 KGHSH and CDR2 LQKENI. CDR3: CASSPTAGSYNEQFF. As DNA, the CDR3 is TGTGCCAGCTCACCAACCGCGGGGTCCTACAATGAGCAGTTCTTC. The whole variable domain, remainder taken from reference TRBV18 and TRBJ2-1, is NAGVMQNPRHLVRRRGQEARLRCSPMKGHSHVYWYRQLPEEGLKFMVYLQKENIIDESGMPKERFSAEFPKEGPSILRIQQVVRGDSAAYFCASSPTAGSYNEQFFGPGTRLTVL.